This T cell receptor beta chain originates from a study of response to subunit inactivated influenza vaccine. General study findings and limits: The study's authors posited that every seasonal influenza vaccination enlists few new T cells.

As concerns this clonotype: What it binds is unknown.

Using its own MiXCR run on the RT-PCR reads, TCRdb lists one record per CDR3 protein. The table includes 600,000 to 700,000 distinct CDR3 sequences, 12% to 15% detected once. Source: PBMCs from blood, taken 14 to 15 days before vaccination. This receptor was taken from a man aged 50 or older who received an inactivated influenza vaccine.

The CDR3 here is CSATLGREYQPQHF. The CDR3 DNA sequence: TGCAGTGCTACCCTCGGGCGGGAATATCAGCCCCAGCATTTT. The chain is built from TRBV20-1 and TRBJ1-5; D remains unclear. Trimming left V 4 bases short and J 5 bases short, with 15 bases between. Per germline, CDR1 DFQATT and CDR2 SNEGSKA (reference sequence). CDR3 length: 14 residues.